Listed here are 23 T cell receptor beta chains from one sample, sequenced in a study of metastatic and nonmetastatic thyroid tumors. Before thyroid surgery, none of the patients had received any treatment. From the PCR reads, TCRdb re-called clones with MiXCR. Of under 25,000 clones in the sample, under 25% are singletons; the top ten hold about 8.6%. The sequenced sample consisted of adjacent normal tissue. Receptors were obtained from a female donor with papillary thyroid cancer or a benign thyroid nodule (not recorded which). Some clones in this sample may be carry-over from other donors' samples.

This clone was observed a single time. The chain has TRBV5-1 and TRBJ2-7, with 7 bases identical to TRBD2. Germline V CDR1 and CDR2: SGHRS, YFSETQ. V shed 4 bases and J 2 bases; nucleotides not matched to a gene: 9. The CDR3 loop spans 15 amino acids. CDR3 sequence reads: CASSRTREQAYEQYF. CDR3 in DNA: TGCGCCAGCAGCAGGACTAGGGAACAAGCCTACGAGCAGTACTTC.

This sequence joins TRBV6-1 and TRBJ2-3, with no clear D. V was shortened by 11 bases and J by 2 bases, with 14 bases between the two germline ends. This CDR3 is 13 amino acids long. CDR1 MNHNS and CDR2 SASEGT come from the germline V gene. CDR3 nucleotide sequence: TGTGCCGCTTCGACACCTCCCACAGATACGCAGTATTTT. This codes for CAASTPPTDTQYF.

This clone was seen ten or more times. V usage is TRBV20-1 and J usage is TRBJ2-5, with D perhaps matching TRBD1 or TRBD2 (5 bases each). V was cut by 0 bases and J by 1 base, with 9 bases left in between. In germline, CDR1 is DFQATT, CDR2 SNEGSKA (reference sequence). CDR3 size: 14 residues. CDR3 residues: CSARDWGTQETQYF. The CDR3 nucleotides are TGCAGTGCTAGAGATTGGGGGACCCAAGAGACCCAGTACTTC.

The sample holds a few counts of this clone. The chain recombines TRBV30 with TRBJ1-1, with 10 bases fitting TRBD1. Germline V gives CDR1 GTSNPN, CDR2 SVGIG (reference sequence). V trimming: 2 bases; J trimming: 0 bases; junction bases outside the gene matches: 12. The CDR3 has 18 residues. The CDR3 coding sequence is TGTGCCTGGAGTCCTCCCGGGACAGGGGTGGAGGTGAACACTGAAGCTTTCTTT. This gives the protein CAWSPPGTGVEVNTEAFF. The full variable domain, completed using reference TRBV30 and TRBJ1-1, is SQTIHQWPATLVQPVGSPLSLECTVEGTSNPNLYWYRQAAGRGLQLLFYSVGIGQISSEVPQNLSASRPQDRQFILSSKKLLLSDSGFYLCAWSPPGTGVEVNTEAFFGQGTRLTVV.

The V call is TRBV7-3, the J call TRBJ2-7; a possible D gene is TRBD2 (7 bases). CDR1 and CDR2 from the germline V gene are SGHTA and FQGTGA. This CDR3 has 15 residues. V lost 5 bases and J 4 bases, leaving 18 bases between the germline ends. The CDR3 DNA reads TGTGCCAGCAGCCCTCGTGGGGGGGCCGGTTACGAGCAGTACTTC. It is translated as CASSPRGGAGYEQYF.

The V and J genes are TRBV9 and TRBJ2-7; 14 bases line up with TRBD2. The length of the CDR3 is 17 residues. V trimming: 4 bases; J trimming: 5 bases; junction bases outside the gene matches: 11. The germline CDR1 and CDR2 sequences are SGDLS and YYNGEE. The CDR3 region is CASSLGLAGGRGNEQYF. CDR3 coding DNA: TGTGCCAGCAGCCTCGGACTAGCGGGGGGAAGAGGCAACGAGCAGTACTTC. Together with reference TRBV9 and TRBJ2-7, the CDR3 gives the full variable domain: DSGVTQTPKHLITATGQRVTLRCSPRSGDLSVYWYQQSLDQGLQFLIQYYNGEERAKGNILERFSAQQFPDLHSELNLSSLELGDSALYFCASSLGLAGGRGNEQYFGPGTRLTVT.

This clone was seen a handful of times. This chain joins TRBV30 and TRBJ2-3; D is possibly TRBD1 or TRBD2 (5 bases each). The V end lost 4 bases, the J end lost 5 bases, and 16 bases lay between the germline ends. Germline V gene data show CDR1 as GTSNPN and CDR2 as SVGIG (reference sequence). The CDR3 is 14 residues long. DNA for the CDR3: TGTGCCTGGAACCCGGGACCCTCCCAAGATACGCAGTATTTT. It encodes CAWNPGPSQDTQYF.

By its share, this clone is medium-sized. The CDR3 sequence is CASSIENSPLHF. The CDR3 DNA reads as TGCGCCAGCAGCATTGAAAATTCACCCCTCCACTTT. The chain employs TRBV5-1 and TRBJ1-6, with no clear D. The CDR3 covers 12 residues. The V gene lost 4 bases and the J gene lost 7 bases, with 6 bases spanning the gap. Germline CDR1 and CDR2: SGHRS and YFSETQ.

This clone was recorded many times. The chain has TRBV11-2 and TRBJ2-2, with D maybe TRBD2 (6 bases). Germline-derived CDR1 and CDR2 are SGHAT and FQNNGV. The CDR3 is 14 amino acids. The V end was cut by 7 bases, the J end by 6 bases, with 15 bases between. The CDR3 region has the DNA TGTGCCAGCACCTACTCCTGGGGGGCCGGGGAGCTGTTTTTT. Translated, it gives CASTYSWGAGELFF.

By frequency in the sample, this clone is medium-sized. The chain carries TRBV27 and TRBJ1-6, with D uncertain. Germline CDR1 is MNHEY and CDR2 is SMNVEV (reference sequence). The CDR3 contains 15 residues. V was clipped by 4 bases and J by 10 bases, with 17 bases between them. The chain's CDR3 is CASSSEFSKRSPLHF. The CDR3 nucleotides are TGTGCCAGCAGTTCTGAGTTTAGCAAGCGATCACCCCTCCACTTT.

This clone was counted at least ten times. This chain links TRBV27 with TRBJ1-4; 10 bases agree with TRBD1. V lost 3 bases and J lost 5; bases outside the gene matches: 0. The germline V gene has CDR1 MNHEY and CDR2 SMNVEV (reference sequence). This CDR3 has 14 residues. The DNA of the CDR3 is TGTGCCAGCAGTTTGGGACAGGGGAATGAAAAACTGTTTTTT. It translates to CASSLGQGNEKLFF.

This clone was detected a few times. The chain employs TRBV6-5 and TRBJ2-7; no firm D call. V was pared by 2 bases and J by 3 bases, with 8 bases between. Germline V gene data show CDR1 as MNHEY and CDR2 as SVGAGI. This CDR3 is 13 amino acids long. The CDR3 DNA reads as TGTGCCAGCAGTTACCCCGGCGGCTACGAGCAGTACTTC. Its translation: CASSYPGGYEQYF.

J is TRBJ2-5 and V is TRBV19; D possibly corresponds to TRBD2 (5 bases). The CDR3 has 13 residues. Germline V gives CDR1 LNHDA, CDR2 SQIVND (reference sequence). V shed 6 bases and J shed 0 bases, with 8 bases lying between them. The CDR3 spells CASRGSNQETQYF. The CDR3 region has the DNA TGTGCCAGTAGGGGGAGTAACCAAGAGACCCAGTACTTC.

In this sample, this clone turned up a few times. The chain is built from TRBV6-2 or TRBV6-3 and TRBJ2-3; 11 bases map to TRBD2. With 9 bases clipped from V and 2 bases from J, the junction kept 4 bases outside the gene matches. The germline CDR1 and CDR2 sequences are MNHEY and SVGEGT. The length of the CDR3 is 14 residues. The CDR3 is CASQTSGVTDTQYF. The CDR3, as DNA: TGTGCCAGTCAGACTAGCGGGGTCACAGATACGCAGTATTTT.

About this clone itself: The junction differs from germline at one of its ends, possibly a read error. The CDR3 protein is CASSPLPEGTDEKLFF. The CDR3 nucleotides are TGTGCCAGCAGCCCCCTCCCAGAGGGAACTGATGAAAAACTGTTTTTT. V usage is TRBV3-1 and J usage is TRBJ1-4; D remains ambiguous. The CDR3 sequence is 16 residues long. From germline, CDR1 is LGHDT and CDR2 YNNKEL (reference sequence).

By its share, this clone is medium-sized (0.01 to 0.1%). The chain joins TRBV7-2 to TRBJ2-3, with 7 bases aligning to TRBD1. V shed 2 bases and J 2 bases; nucleotides not matched to a gene: 4. Germline CDR1 reads SGHTA; CDR2 reads FQGNSA. This CDR3 region has 15 residues. The CDR3 DNA sequence: TGTGCCAGCAGCTTATTCGGGACAGACACAGATACGCAGTATTTT. It codes for CASSLFGTDTDTQYF.

The chain carries TRBV6-2 or TRBV6-3 and TRBJ1-5; tentative D call: TRBD1 (5 bases). This CDR3 is 14 amino acids long. V lost 4 bases and J 6 bases, leaving 13 bases between the germline ends. Germline V gene data show CDR1 as MNHEY and CDR2 as SVGEGT. In nucleotides, the CDR3 is TGTGCCAGCAGTTCCAACCGGGGGGGTCAGCCCCAGCATTTT. As protein: CASSSNRGGQPQHF.

CDR3 region: CAFDRDRDGYTF. CDR3 sequence (DNA): TGTGCCTTCGACAGGGACAGGGATGGCTACACCTTC. This sequence joins TRBV30 and TRBJ1-2, with 9 nucleotides matching TRBD1. CDR1 GTSNPN and CDR2 SVGIG come from the germline V gene (reference sequence). V shed 7 bases and J 6 bases; nucleotides not matched to a gene: 6. CDR3 length: 12 residues.

This clone turned up a few times. J is TRBJ2-1 and V is TRBV20-1, with 11 bases lining up with TRBD2. V lost 3 bases and J lost 5; bases outside the gene matches: 12. The CDR3 spans 17 residues. Germline V gene data show CDR1 as DFQATT and CDR2 as SNEGSKA (reference sequence). CDR3 residues: CSASGLAGGPGDNEQFF. The CDR3 DNA sequence: TGCAGTGCTAGTGGTTTAGCGGGAGGGCCAGGGGACAATGAGCAGTTCTTC.

This clone showed up just a few times. The chain has TRBV4-1 and TRBJ1-2; perhaps TRBD1 as D (6 bases). The CDR3 consists of 15 residues. Trimming shortened V by 0 bases and J by 5 bases, and 13 bases separated the two germline ends. The germline CDR1 and CDR2 sequences are MGHRA and YSYEKL. CDR3 bases: TGCGCCAGCAGCCAAGATCGGACAGTCAATTATGGCTACACCTTC. The encoded protein is CASSQDRTVNYGYTF.

This clone is medium-sized. The chain uses TRBV19 and TRBJ2-6, with 8 bases that match TRBD1. V gave up 1 base and J gave up 2 bases; unmatched junction bases: 4. The CDR3 length is 17 residues. In germline, CDR1 is LNHDA, CDR2 SQIVND (reference sequence). CDR3 sequence (DNA): TGTGCCAGTAGTATAGGGGACAGGAATACTGGGGCCAACGTCCTGACTTTC. Translation: CASSIGDRNTGANVLTF. Full variable domain (missing parts from reference TRBV19 and TRBJ2-6): DGGITQSPKYLFRKEGQNVTLSCEQNLNHDAMYWYRQDPGQGLRLIYYSQIVNDFQKGDIAEGYSVSREKKESFPLTVTSAQKNPTAFYLCASSIGDRNTGANVLTFGAGSRLTVL.

The rearrangement uses TRBV5-1 and TRBJ2-7; the match to TRBD2 covers 8 bases. This CDR3 is 17 amino acids long. The J segment lost 3 bases and the V segment lost 4 bases, leaving 15 bases of the junction unmatched. CDR1 and CDR2 from the germline V gene are SGHRS and YFSETQ. CDR3 in amino acids: CASSLPRGREEYYEQYF. The CDR3 nucleotides are TGCGCCAGCAGCCTGCCTCGTGGGCGGGAGGAATACTACGAGCAGTACTTC.

J is TRBJ2-1 and V is TRBV2; TRBD2 aligns across 7 bases. V lost 8 bases, J lost 8 bases, and 9 bases stayed unmatched. This CDR3 region has 13 residues. The germline gives CDR1 SNHLY, CDR2 FYNNEI. This CDR3 reads CASEGGSTDEQFF. The CDR3 DNA sequence: TGTGCCAGCGAGGGCGGGAGTACGGATGAGCAGTTCTTC.